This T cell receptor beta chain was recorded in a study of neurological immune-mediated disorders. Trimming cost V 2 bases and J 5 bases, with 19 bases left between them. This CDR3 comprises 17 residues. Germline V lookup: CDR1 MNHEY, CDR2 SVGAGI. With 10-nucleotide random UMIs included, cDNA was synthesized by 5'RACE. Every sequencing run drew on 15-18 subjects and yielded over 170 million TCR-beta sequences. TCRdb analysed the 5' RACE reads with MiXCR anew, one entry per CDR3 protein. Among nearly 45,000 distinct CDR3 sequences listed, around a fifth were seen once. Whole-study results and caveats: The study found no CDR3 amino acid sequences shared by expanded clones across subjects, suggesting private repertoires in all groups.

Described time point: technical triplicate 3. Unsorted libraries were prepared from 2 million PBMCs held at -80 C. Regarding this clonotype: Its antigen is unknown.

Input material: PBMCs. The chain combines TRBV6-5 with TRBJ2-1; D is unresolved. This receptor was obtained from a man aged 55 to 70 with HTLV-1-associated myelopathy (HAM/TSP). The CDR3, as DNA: TGTGCCAGCAGTTACGCCGTAGCAACAGCAGTAAACAATGAGCAGTTCTTC. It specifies CASSYAVATAVNNEQFF.